This section outlines one T cell receptor (beta chain) sequence together with its context. Antigen: not known. Using genomic DNA as the template, TCR beta VDJ and CDR3 profiling was carried out. Each CDR3 protein is one row after TCRdb ran MiXCR on the reads. The table includes 150,000 to 200,000 distinct CDR3 sequences, roughly 47% detected once. This sample is part of a study of CD8+CD57+ T cells in acquired aplastic anemia. Study in general: Isolated CD4+ and CD8+ cells, once sorted, yielded DNA averaging about 3.2 ug. Where healthy donors were concerned, CD4+ cells averaged approximately 11 million reads. Whole-study results and caveats: The study found no significant CD8+ Simpson's diversity difference between patients and controls. The same twenty-nine CD8+ CDR3 sequences occurred in patients and in controls.

This sequence originates from a human donor in good health. What was sequenced was sorted CD4+, CD8+, or CD8+CD57+ T cells (not recorded which) from PBMCs.

The CDR3 here is CSARAQGVEQFF. The CDR3 DNA follows: TGCAGTGCTAGAGCTCAGGGTGTTGAGCAGTTCTTC. The V and J genes are TRBV20-1 and TRBJ2-1; maybe TRBD1 (5 bases). CDR1 DFQATT and CDR2 SNEGSKA come from the germline V gene (reference sequence). Trimming shortened V by 1 base and J by 9 bases, and 10 bases separated the two germline ends. CDR3 length: 12 amino acids.